This T cell receptor beta chain came from a study of blood T cell repertoires in COVID-19. The V and J ends lost 4 bases and 5 bases, in that order; junction bases with no gene match: 12. The CDR3 covers 16 residues. The germline V gene encodes CDR1 SEHNR and CDR2 FQNEAQ (reference sequence). Per the authors' pipeline: Cell counts per sample came from amplifying reference gene primers. Produced via immunoSEQ multiplex PCR; TCRdb's table is partial and in-frame only. D and trimming come from the DNA, and the V and J calls and clone size come from that table. This table has about 300,000 clones, around 86% appearing once.

The chain is built from TRBV7-9 and TRBJ1-1; TRBD1 matches at 8 bases. This TCR was recovered from a man aged 25 to 40 who had recovered from COVID-19. What was sequenced was PBMCs or T cells enriched from blood (not recorded which). CDR3 nucleotides: TGTGCCAGCAGCTCTTTATCAGGGGGCGCAGGTACTGAAGCTTTCTTT. This encodes CASSSLSGGAGTEAFF.